The 32 T cell receptor beta chains below all came from one sample that was sequenced in a study of identical twins (dated by TCRdb to 2015 to 2016). The library was made by 5' RACE. The sequencer listed for this sample is Illumina HiSeq 2000. TCRdb's own reprocessing of the public reads used fastp at Q25 and MiXCR and kept productive beta chains. Every entry covers one CDR3 protein and lists the most common genes and DNA from its rows. This sample has around 1.7 million distinct CDR3 sequences in its table, and 32% of those were observed once. Of the sample, about 0.25% is held by the ten largest clones. The sequenced sample consisted of cord blood. Receptors originate from a newborn girl in good health.

The rearrangement uses TRBV3-1 and TRBJ2-3; TRBD2 is a possible D gene (6 bases). CDR3 length: 16 amino acids. Trimming pared 2 bases from V and 3 bases from J, leaving 15 bases between. Germline V gene lookup returns CDR1 LGHDT and CDR2 YNNKEL (reference sequence). The CDR3, as DNA: TGTGCCAGCAGCCAAAGTCGCCTAGCGTATACAGATACGCAGTATTTT. It encodes CASSQSRLAYTDTQYF.

This clonotype was recorded many times. The chain combines TRBV12-3 or TRBV12-4 with TRBJ2-7; 8 nucleotides agree with TRBD1. CDR3 length: 13 residues. The J segment lost 6 bases and the V segment lost 1 base, leaving 2 bases of the junction unmatched. The CDR3 DNA is TGTGCCAGCAGTTTAGTTGGGACAGGCGAGCAGTACTTC. Its protein is CASSLVGTGEQYF.

The rearrangement joins TRBV29-1 to TRBJ2-7, with 12 positions matching TRBD2. Per the germline V gene, CDR1 is SQVTM and CDR2 is ANQGSEA. J gave up 2 bases and V 6 bases, and 2 bases lay outside the gene matches. The CDR3 totals 13 residues. The CDR3 DNA reads TGCAGCGTGGGACTAGCGGGCCCCTACGAGCAGTACTTC. Translating it yields CSVGLAGPYEQYF.

The chain links TRBV12-3 or TRBV12-4 to TRBJ2-1, with 13 bases matching TRBD2. The CDR3 runs to 17 residues. V lost 3 bases to trimming and J lost 7 bases; unmatched junction nucleotides: 9. This CDR3 is CASSFRLAGGHGNEQFF. CDR3 nucleotide sequence: TGTGCCAGCAGTTTTCGACTAGCGGGGGGCCATGGGAATGAGCAGTTCTTC.

CDR3 sequence (DNA): TGTGCCACCAGTTCGTCCCGCGGACATGAAGCTTTCTTT. This translates into CATSSSRGHEAFF. This rearrangement joins TRBV24-1 to TRBJ1-1, with D possibly TRBD1 on 5 matching bases. Germline V gives CDR1 KGHDR, CDR2 SFDVKD. This CDR3 region has 13 residues. Trimming took off 6 bases at V and 7 bases at J, with 14 bases between the two ends.

This chain joins TRBV5-8 and TRBJ2-5; no reliable D call. V was clipped by 4 bases and J by 3 bases, with 10 bases between them. Germline assignment: CDR1 SGHTS and CDR2 YDEGEE. The CDR3 is made up of 13 amino acids. The CDR3 loop is CASSVVLKETQYF. CDR3 coding DNA: TGTGCCAGCAGCGTGGTACTCAAAGAGACCCAGTACTTC.

The chain uses TRBV20-1 and TRBJ1-1, with D hard to call. The CDR3 has 14 residues. V lost 3 bases, J lost 2 bases, and 13 bases lay in between. Germline V gene sequence: CDR1 DFQATT, CDR2 SNEGSKA (reference sequence). CDR3 sequence (DNA): TGCAGTGCTAGGATAACTGGACCTAACACTGAAGCTTTCTTT. Amino acids: CSARITGPNTEAFF.

The CDR3 coding sequence is TGTGCCAGCAGCCAAGACAGACTAGCGGGAGTCGCAGATACGCAGTATTTT. This sequence encodes CASSQDRLAGVADTQYF. The gene calls are TRBV3-1 and TRBJ2-3; 12 bases match TRBD2. The CDR3 totals 17 residues. The V segment lost 0 bases and the J segment 4 bases; nucleotides outside the gene matches: 5. Germline V gene sequence: CDR1 LGHDT, CDR2 YNNKEL (reference sequence).

V and J are TRBV5-1 and TRBJ2-1; 7 bases map to TRBD2. Germline V lookup: CDR1 SGHRS, CDR2 YFSETQ. The CDR3 spans 15 residues. V lost 0 bases and J lost 4; bases outside the gene matches: 4. DNA of the CDR3: TGCGCCAGCAGCTTGGTGGGTAGCGGGTACAATGAGCAGTTCTTC. As protein: CASSLVGSGYNEQFF.

This clonotype came up a few times. Germline is not matched at one junction end, which may reflect a read error. V usage is TRBV6-1 and J usage is TRBJ2-3; D remains unclear. CDR3 length equals 12 residues. Germline CDR1 MNHNS, CDR2 SASEGT. The CDR3 here is CASREDTDTQYF. DNA for the CDR3: TGTGCCAGCAGGGAAGACACAGATACGCAGTATTTT.

In regard to this clonotype: One end of the junction is discordant with germline, which a read error may explain. The V gene is TRBV18, the J gene TRBJ2-1, with D maybe TRBD2 (5 bases). Gene TRBJ2-7 matches the end of the DNA better, so the J call may be wrong. CDR3 size: 15 residues. Looked up from germline, CDR1 is KGHSH and CDR2 is LQKENI. CDR3 in amino acids: CASTPQRTLDNEQYF. The DNA for the CDR3 is TGTGCCAGCACACCCCAGCGGACCCTAGACAATGAGCAGTACTTC.

Comment on this clonotype: The junction departs from the called germline gene at one end, perhaps through a read error. V is TRBV5-1 and J is TRBJ2-1; D is uncertain. The CDR3 contains 13 residues. Germline V CDR1 and CDR2: SGHRS, YFSETQ. The CDR3 nucleotides are TGCGCCGGCAGCTTGGCTGGGTACAATGAGCAGTTCTTC. Encoded protein: CAGSLAGYNEQFF.

The chain carries TRBV20-1 and TRBJ2-1; D may be TRBD1 (5 bases). The tail of the sequence fits TRBJ2-7 better, so the J call may be wrong. CDR1 and CDR2 (germline): DFQATT, SNEGSKA (reference sequence). There are 14 residues in the CDR3. The CDR3 DNA sequence: TGCAGTGCTAGACAGGGCAGGGCTTACAATGAGCAGTACTTC. Translating gives CSARQGRAYNEQYF.

The genes are TRBV7-2 and TRBJ1-6, with D maybe TRBD1 (6 bases). V lost 0 bases and J lost 6, with 12 bases in between. There are 16 residues in the CDR3. Germline values: CDR1 SGHTA, CDR2 FQGNSA. The CDR3 loop reads CASSLASGVINSPLHF. The CDR3 DNA reads TGTGCCAGCAGCTTAGCGTCAGGGGTAATTAATTCACCCCTCCACTTT.

This rearrangement joins TRBV6-4 to TRBJ1-1; 7 nucleotides line up with TRBD1. The V segment lost 6 bases and the J segment 1 base; nucleotides outside the gene matches: 8. Germline CDR1 reads MRHNA; CDR2 reads SNTAGT. CDR3 length: 15 amino acids. CDR3 amino acids: CASRPRQGQNTEAFF. Written as DNA, the CDR3 is TGTGCCAGCAGACCCAGACAGGGCCAGAACACTGAAGCTTTCTTT.

In the case of this clonotype: With a far larger clone one base away, a read error is the likely cause. This chain connects TRBV7-8 to TRBJ1-2; 7 bases fit TRBD1. The CDR3 contains 14 residues. CDR1 and CDR2 from the germline V gene are SGHVS and FQNEAQ. DNA for the CDR3: TGTGCCAGCAGCTTAGGACAGGGAGACTATGGCCACACCTTC. It translates to CASSLGQGDYGHTF.

This clonotype was counted a few times. V gene TRBV25-1 combines with J gene TRBJ2-7; D not certain. Germline V CDR1 and CDR2: MGHDK, SYGVNS. V lost 5 bases and J lost 6, with 17 bases in between. The CDR3 totals 14 residues. The CDR3 protein is CASSPGYLLGEQYF. The CDR3 coding sequence is TGTGCCAGCAGTCCTGGATATCTACTTGGCGAGCAGTACTTC.

This clonotype was picked up a small number of times. The chain recombines TRBV7-2 with TRBJ2-1; 8 nucleotides match TRBD2. Germline V gene lookup returns CDR1 SGHTA and CDR2 FQGNSA. After removal of 3 bases from V and 7 bases from J, the junction contained 5 bases not matched to a gene. The CDR3 length is 14 residues. CDR3 amino acids: CASSFGGGRNEQFF. CDR3 coding DNA: TGTGCCAGCAGCTTCGGCGGGGGGCGGAATGAGCAGTTCTTC.

This clonotype was seen more than once but under ten times. J is TRBJ2-7 and V is TRBV10-1; 7 bases align to TRBD2. The CDR3 spans 16 residues. Unmatched junction bases numbered 10, after V lost 3 bases and J lost 2 bases. Germline V gene sequence: CDR1 WNHNN, CDR2 SYGVQD (reference sequence). The chain's CDR3 is CASSDWGLSKPYEQYF. Here the CDR3 DNA reads TGCGCCAGCAGTGACTGGGGACTATCGAAGCCCTACGAGCAGTACTTC.

This clonotype was seen only a few times. The chain carries TRBV29-1 and TRBJ1-2; 7 bases match TRBD1. Germline V gene sequence: CDR1 SQVTM, CDR2 ANQGSEA. The junction had 7 bases not matched to a gene; V was cut back by 7 bases and J by 2 bases. CDR3 length: 13 amino acids. The CDR3 reads CSGWDSRNYGYTF. Written as DNA, the CDR3 is TGCAGCGGGTGGGACAGCCGGAACTATGGCTACACCTTC.

The chain employs TRBV6-1 and TRBJ1-1; no firm D call. The CDR3 is 14 amino acids. From germline, CDR1 is MNHNS and CDR2 SASEGT. Trimming left V 2 bases short and J 0 bases short, with 7 bases between. DNA for the CDR3: TGTGCCAGCAGTGAATGGTCCATGAACACTGAAGCTTTCTTT. Translating gives CASSEWSMNTEAFF.

This clonotype turned up a few times. V gene TRBV5-1 combines with J gene TRBJ1-1; the D gene is possibly TRBD1 (6 bases). Trimming removed 7 bases at V and 5 bases at J, with 18 bases between. Germline V gene lookup returns CDR1 SGHRS and CDR2 YFSETQ. This CDR3 region has 14 residues. In nucleotides, the CDR3 is TGCGCCAGCTCTCAAGGGGGAGTGGGGACTGAAGCTTTCTTT. Translating it yields CASSQGGVGTEAFF.

This clonotype was recorded many times. The V call is TRBV4-1, the J call TRBJ2-5, with D perhaps TRBD2 (5 bases). The germline V and J ends were trimmed by 4 bases and 4 bases, with 10 bases remaining between them. This CDR3 contains 13 residues. Germline CDR1 and CDR2: MGHRA and YSYEKL. The chain's CDR3 is CASSPTLGETQYF. The CDR3 region has the DNA TGCGCCAGCAGCCCAACACTAGGAGAGACCCAGTACTTC.

The table lists this clonotype with many counts. The gene calls are TRBV7-9 and TRBJ2-7; TRBD1 matches 7 bases. Germline-derived CDR1 and CDR2 are SEHNR and FQNEAQ (reference sequence). J gave up 0 bases and V 6 bases, and 5 bases lay outside the gene matches. The CDR3 length is 14 residues. The CDR3 spells CASSFPGGSYEQYF. In nucleotides, the CDR3 is TGTGCCAGCAGTTTCCCAGGGGGCTCCTACGAGCAGTACTTC.

In the case of this clonotype: A read error is possible here, since a much larger clone lies one base away. This chain joins TRBV6-2 or TRBV6-3 and TRBJ2-7, with 14 positions matching TRBD2. This CDR3 contains 15 residues. From germline, CDR1 is MNHEY and CDR2 SVGEGT. The J segment lost 7 bases and the V segment lost 2 bases, leaving 4 bases of the junction unmatched. CDR3 sequence reads: CASSYGTSGGLEQYF. The DNA for the CDR3 is TGTGCCAGCAGTTACGGGACTAGCGGGGGTCTTGAGCAGTACTTC.

V gene TRBV5-1 combines with J gene TRBJ1-2; TRBD1 matches at 7 bases. The germline V gene encodes CDR1 SGHRS and CDR2 YFSETQ. This CDR3 spans 17 amino acids. V was clipped by 3 bases and J by 8 bases; unmatched bases: 19. The CDR3 region has the DNA TGCGCCAGCAGCTCGGTAACCGGGACAGACAACCTTGGAGGCTACACCTTC. Translation: CASSSVTGTDNLGGYTF.

The V gene is TRBV7-9, the J gene TRBJ2-5; 8 nucleotides line up with TRBD2. The DNA end is more similar to TRBJ2-7, so the J call may be wrong. CDR1 is SEHNR, CDR2 FQNEAQ, per germline (reference sequence). The CDR3 covers 11 residues. DNA of the CDR3: TGTGCCACCCGGGGGGGAAACGAGCAGTACTTC. This translates into CATRGGNEQYF.

This chain uses TRBV7-2 with TRBJ2-7, with a tentative D call TRBD1 (6 bases). The germline V gene encodes CDR1 SGHTA and CDR2 FQGNSA. Trimming pared 0 bases from V and 7 bases from J, leaving 13 bases between. The CDR3 consists of 14 residues. CDR3 sequence reads: CASSLALTGYEQYF. The DNA of the CDR3 is TGTGCCAGCAGCTTAGCACTAACAGGGTATGAGCAGTACTTC. Based on the CDR3 plus reference TRBV7-2 and TRBJ2-7, the full variable domain is GAGVSQSPSNKVTEKGKDVELRCDPISGHTALYWYRQSLGQGLEFLIYFQGNSAPDKSGLPSDRFSAERTGGSVSTLTIQRTQQEDSAVYLCASSLALTGYEQYFGPGTRLTVT.

The chain joins TRBV20-1 to TRBJ2-7; 7 bases line up with TRBD1. This CDR3 is 16 amino acids long. CDR1 is DFQATT and CDR2 is SNEGSKA in the germline V gene (reference sequence). V was pared by 0 bases and J by 0 bases, with 8 bases of the junction left unmatched. The CDR3 nucleotides read TGCAGTGCTAGAGATTACAAGGGGGCGAGCTCCTACGAGCAGTACTTC. This sequence encodes CSARDYKGASSYEQYF.

In nucleotides, the CDR3 is TGCAGTGCTAAGGTTGGGGGTAATTCACCCCTCCACTTT. Protein product: CSAKVGGNSPLHF. The chain has TRBV20-1 and TRBJ1-6, with D possibly matching TRBD1 (5 bases). The germline V gene has CDR1 DFQATT and CDR2 SNEGSKA (reference sequence). This CDR3 has 13 amino acids. The V and J ends lost 4 bases and 6 bases respectively, with 10 bases between them.

The chain carries TRBV12-3 or TRBV12-4 and TRBJ1-2; TRBD1 matches 9 bases. The CDR3 is 17 residues long. Trimming took 5 bases from V and 8 from J; bases not matched to a gene: 18. CDR3 nucleotides: TGTGCCAGCAGTCCCGCCGGGACAGGGTCATTGTTCGGAGGCTACACCTTC. Translation: CASSPAGTGSLFGGYTF.

This clonotype was seen only a few times. V is TRBV9 and J is TRBJ1-1; D possibly corresponds to TRBD1 (5 bases). CDR1 is SGDLS, CDR2 YYNGEE, per germline. The CDR3 runs to 14 residues. Trimming pared 0 bases from V and 6 bases from J, leaving 12 bases between. CDR3 protein: CASSVVGARAEAFF. The CDR3 DNA follows: TGTGCCAGCAGCGTAGTCGGGGCACGCGCTGAAGCTTTCTTT.